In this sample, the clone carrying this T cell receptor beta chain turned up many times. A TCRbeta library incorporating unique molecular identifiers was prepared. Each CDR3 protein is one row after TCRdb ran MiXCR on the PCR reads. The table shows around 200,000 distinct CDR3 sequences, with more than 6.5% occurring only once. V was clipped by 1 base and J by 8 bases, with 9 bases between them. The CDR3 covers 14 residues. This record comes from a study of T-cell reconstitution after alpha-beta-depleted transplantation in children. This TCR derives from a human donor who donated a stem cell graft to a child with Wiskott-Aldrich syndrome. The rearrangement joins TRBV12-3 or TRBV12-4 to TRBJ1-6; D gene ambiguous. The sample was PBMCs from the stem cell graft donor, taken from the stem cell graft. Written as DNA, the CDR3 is TGTGCCAGCAGTTTAGGGCCCCAGGATTCACCCCTCCACTTT. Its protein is CASSLGPQDSPLHF.